The rows below give T cell receptor beta chains drawn from one sample of a study of cytomegalovirus exposure and HLA in healthy donors. The table came from immunoSEQ multiplex PCR; TCRdb's copy has only in-frame clones and leaves some out. The sample lists under 130,000 clones; roughly 79% were seen once. The sample comprised PBMCs. The source of these receptors is a man aged 35-49 years in good health and CMV-seronegative. Each CDR3 is given with its conserved first and last residue. Each record gives: CDR3 protein, CDR3 DNA, J gene, V gene, clone size, D gene. A D gene is named only where the DNA matches it firmly. Size is stated for part of the rows, as once, few or many counts, or as a class when the clone is expanded.

CATSREKVAGYNEQFF	TGTGCCACCAGCAGAGAAAAGGTAGCGGGGTACAATGAGCAGTTCTTC	TRBJ2-1	TRBV15	NA	TRBD2
CASSLEFGLADSYEQYF	TGTGCCAGCAGCTTAGAATTCGGACTAGCGGACTCCTACGAGCAGTACTTC	TRBJ2-7	TRBV11-2	few	TRBD2
CASSYSTGSEQFF	TGTGCCAGCAGTTACTCGACAGGGTCGGAGCAGTTCTTC	TRBJ2-1	TRBV6-6	NA	TRBD1
CASSLADRDQPQHF	TGTGCCAGCAGCTTAGCGGACAGGGATCAGCCCCAGCATTTT	TRBJ1-5	TRBV7-9	once	TRBD1
CASSSRTGQGGTEAFF	TGCGCCAGCAGCTCCAGGACAGGGCAAGGAGGTACTGAAGCTTTCTTT	TRBJ1-1	TRBV5-1	NA	TRBD1
CASSKFTAGGLYEQYF	TGTGCCAGCAGCAAATTCACAGCGGGGGGCCTATACGAGCAGTACTTC	TRBJ2-7	TRBV28	once	TRBD2
CSVARGTSYEQYF	TGCAGCGTTGCCCGAGGGACTTCCTACGAGCAGTACTTC	TRBJ2-7	TRBV29-1	NA	NA
CASSATGTSGSYEQYF	TGTGCCAGCAGCGCTACAGGGACTAGCGGGTCCTACGAGCAGTACTTC	TRBJ2-7	TRBV7-9	few	TRBD2
CASSQDSGYNEQFF	TGTGCCAGCAGCCAAGATAGCGGATACAATGAGCAGTTCTTC	TRBJ2-1	TRBV4-2	NA	NA
CASSYGTGGYGYTF	TGTGCCAGTTCTTACGGGACAGGGGGCTATGGCTACACCTTC	TRBJ1-2	TRBV19	NA	TRBD1
CASSQAGQGDHEQYF	TGCGCCAGCAGCCAGGCCGGACAGGGGGACCACGAGCAGTACTTC	TRBJ2-7	TRBV4-3	NA	TRBD1
CASSMTRQDQETQYF	TGTGCCAGCAGTATGACTCGACAGGACCAAGAGACCCAGTACTTC	TRBJ2-5	TRBV27	NA	NA
CASSNRDSPTNEKLFF	TGTGCCAGCAGCAACAGGGACAGCCCAACTAATGAAAAACTGTTTTTT	TRBJ1-4	TRBV2	NA	TRBD1
CASSLVGLNTEAFF	TGTGCCAGCAGTTTAGTCGGTTTGAACACTGAAGCTTTCTTT	TRBJ1-1	TRBV27	NA	NA
CASSSEDRVREQYF	TGCGCCAGCAGCTCCGAGGACAGGGTCCGCGAGCAGTACTTC	TRBJ2-7	TRBV5-1	NA	TRBD1
CASSVTLPSSLGYEQYF	TGTGCCAGCAGTGTTACCTTGCCTAGCTCCCTAGGCTACGAGCAGTACTTC	TRBJ2-7	TRBV6-1	NA	NA
CASSGGDGLSYEQYF	TGTGCCAGCAGCGGGGGGGACGGGCTCTCCTACGAGCAGTACTTC	TRBJ2-7	TRBV5-6	NA	TRBD2
CASSLGAGSGNTIYF	TGTGCCAGCTCATTGGGGGCAGGCTCTGGAAACACCATATATTTT	TRBJ1-3	TRBV18	NA	NA